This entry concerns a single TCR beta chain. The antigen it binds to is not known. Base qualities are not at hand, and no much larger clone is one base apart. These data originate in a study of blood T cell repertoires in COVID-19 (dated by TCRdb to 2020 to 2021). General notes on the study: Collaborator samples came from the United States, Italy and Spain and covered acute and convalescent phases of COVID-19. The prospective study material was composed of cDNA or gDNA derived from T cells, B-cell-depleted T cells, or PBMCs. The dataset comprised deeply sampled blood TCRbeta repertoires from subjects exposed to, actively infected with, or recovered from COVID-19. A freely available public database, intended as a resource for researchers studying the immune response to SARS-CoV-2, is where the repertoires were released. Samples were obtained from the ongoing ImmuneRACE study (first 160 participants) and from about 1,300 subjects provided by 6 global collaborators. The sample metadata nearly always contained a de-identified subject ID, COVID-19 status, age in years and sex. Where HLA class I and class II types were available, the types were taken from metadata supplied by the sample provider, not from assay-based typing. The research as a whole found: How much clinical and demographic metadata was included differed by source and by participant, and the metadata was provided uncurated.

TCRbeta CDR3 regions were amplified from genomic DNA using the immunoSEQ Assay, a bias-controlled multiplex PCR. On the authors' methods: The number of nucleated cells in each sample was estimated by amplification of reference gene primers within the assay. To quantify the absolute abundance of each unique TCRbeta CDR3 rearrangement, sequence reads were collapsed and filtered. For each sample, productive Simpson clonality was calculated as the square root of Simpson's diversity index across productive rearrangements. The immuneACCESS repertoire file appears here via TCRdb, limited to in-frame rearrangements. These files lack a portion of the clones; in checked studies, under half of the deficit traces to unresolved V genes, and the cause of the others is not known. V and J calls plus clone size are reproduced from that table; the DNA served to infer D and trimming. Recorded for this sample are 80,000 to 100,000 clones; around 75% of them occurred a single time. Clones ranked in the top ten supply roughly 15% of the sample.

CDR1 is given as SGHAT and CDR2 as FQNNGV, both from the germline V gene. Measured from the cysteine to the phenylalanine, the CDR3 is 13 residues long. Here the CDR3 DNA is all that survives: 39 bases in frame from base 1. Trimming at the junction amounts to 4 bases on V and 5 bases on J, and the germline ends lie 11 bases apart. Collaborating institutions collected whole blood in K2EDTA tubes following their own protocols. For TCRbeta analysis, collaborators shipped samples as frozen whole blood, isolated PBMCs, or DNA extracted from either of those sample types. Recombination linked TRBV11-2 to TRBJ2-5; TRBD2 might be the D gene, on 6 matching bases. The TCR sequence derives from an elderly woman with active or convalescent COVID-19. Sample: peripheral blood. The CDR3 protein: CASSWPGRETQYF. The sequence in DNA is TGTGCCAGCAGCTGGCCGGGGAGGGAGACCCAGTACTTC. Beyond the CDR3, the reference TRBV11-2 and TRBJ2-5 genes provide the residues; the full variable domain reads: EAGVAQSPRYKIIEKRQSVAFWCNPISGHATLYWYQQILGQGPKLLIQFQNNGVVDDSQLPKDRFSAERLKGVDSTLKIQPAKLEDSAVYLCASSWPGRETQYFGPGTRLLVL.